Listed below are T cell receptor beta chains from one sample, sequenced in a study of T cell responses to AZD1222 COVID-19 vaccine. The data were produced by immunoSEQ multiplex PCR, yet TCRdb's version contains in-frame clones alone and is incomplete. The sample shows approximately 80,000 clones, approximately 83% of them seen only once. The input for sequencing was peripheral blood, taken 28 days after the second AZD1222 dose. Receptors originate from an adult who received the AZD1222 COVID-19 vaccine. Each CDR3 is given with its conserved first and last residue. D genes are given only for firm matches. Where a row states a size, it is once, few, many or the class of an expanded clone; other rows omit it.

D	V	size	J	DNA	CDR3
TRBD1	TRBV28	-	TRBJ1-1	TGTGCCAGCAAGATCGGGACAGTCGCTTTCTTT	CASKIGTVAFF
TRBD1	TRBV15	-	TRBJ1-1	TGTGCCACCAGCAGAAGACAGGGGTGGGGCACTGAAGCTTTCTTT	CATSRRQGWGTEAFF
-	TRBV4-2	many	TRBJ2-3	TGTGCCAGCAGCCAAGTACCAGGCACAGATACGCAGTATTTT	CASSQVPGTDTQYF
TRBD2	TRBV5-1	once	TRBJ2-3	TGCGCCAGCAGCTCGTCCAAGCTAGCGGGAGTTGCAGATACGCAGTATTTT	CASSSSKLAGVADTQYF
TRBD1	TRBV3-1/TRBV3-2	-	TRBJ1-6	TGTGCCAGCAGCCAAGATAACCCGGGACAGGGGGTTCTTCGTTCACCCCTCCACTTT	CASSQDNPGQGVLRSPLHF
TRBD1	TRBV3-1/TRBV3-2	-	TRBJ1-2	TGTGCCAGCAGCCTACGGGACAGGGATCGTGGCTACACCTTC	CASSLRDRDRGYTF
TRBD1	TRBV28	-	TRBJ2-1	TGTGCCAGCAAGACAGGGCCGAGGGAGCAGTTCTTC	CASKTGPREQFF
TRBD2	TRBV3-1/TRBV3-2	-	TRBJ2-3	TGTGCCAGCGGTACTAGCGGGAGAACGGATACGCAGTATTTT	CASGTSGRTDTQYF
-	TRBV2	-	TRBJ2-5	TGTGCCAGCAGTGAAGTGGGGACTCCACAAGAGACCCAGTACTTC	CASSEVGTPQETQYF
TRBD1	TRBV7-3	-	TRBJ2-2	TGTGCCAGCAGCCTGAATGGACAGGGGGCGTACACCGGGGAGCTGTTTTTT	CASSLNGQGAYTGELFF
-	TRBV5-1	-	TRBJ1-3	TGCGCCAGCAGCAATGGAGACAGGAGCTCTGGAAACACCATATATTTT	CASSNGDRSSGNTIYF
-	TRBV5-4	-	TRBJ2-3	TGTGCCAGCAGCTTGTCGGCGCTTAGCACAGATACGCAGTATTTT	CASSLSALSTDTQYF
-	TRBV7-9	-	TRBJ1-5	TGTGCCAGCAGCTTGGGTGACAACAGCAATCAGCCCCAGCATTTT	CASSLGDNSNQPQHF
TRBD1	TRBV6-6	-	TRBJ1-4	TGTGCCAGCAGTTCCAGCCTACAGGGGGCGGGGGAAAAACTGTTTTTT	CASSSSLQGAGEKLFF
-	TRBV11-3	-	TRBJ2-2	TGTGCCAGCAGCTTCGAACAGACGAACACCGGGGAGCTGTTTTTT	CASSFEQTNTGELFF
-	TRBV3-1/TRBV3-2	-	TRBJ1-5	TGTGCCAGCAGCCTACAGGGAACGGGTCAGCCCCAGCATTTT	CASSLQGTGQPQHF
-	TRBV24-1	-	TRBJ1-2	TGTGCCACCAGTGATTTCTCAGGGAACTATGGCTACACCTTC	CATSDFSGNYGYTF
-	TRBV4-1	-	TRBJ1-2	TGCGCCAGCAGCCAAGTGGGTAGAGGGGACGACTATGGCTACACCTTC	CASSQVGRGDDYGYTF
TRBD2	TRBV3-1/TRBV3-2	-	TRBJ2-3	TGTGCCAGCAGCCGCGGGACTAGCGGCACAGATACGCAGTATTTT	CASSRGTSGTDTQYF
-	TRBV11-3	-	TRBJ1-3	TGTGCCAGCAGCCCCCGGGGGGCGAGCTCTGGAAACACCATATATTTT	CASSPRGASSGNTIYF
TRBD1	TRBV30	once	TRBJ2-5	TGTGCCCGGGGACAGGGGGCCAGTGAGACCCAGTACTTC	CARGQGASETQYF
-	TRBV11-3	-	TRBJ2-2	TGTGCCAGCAGCTTCTCGGTAGTAGGGCTTGGGGAGCTGTTTTTT	CASSFSVVGLGELFF
-	TRBV5-6	-	TRBJ2-3	TGTGCCAGCAGCTCGATAACTAGCATCTACACAGATACGCAGTATTTT	CASSSITSIYTDTQYF
TRBD1	TRBV28	-	TRBJ1-1	TGTGCCAGCAGTTCCCGACAGGGCCTGCGTAACACTGAAGCTTTCTTT	CASSSRQGLRNTEAFF
-	TRBV18	-	TRBJ2-1	TGTGCCAGCTCACCTCTCGACTACCCCAATGAGCAGTTCTTC	CASSPLDYPNEQFF
-	TRBV21-1	-	TRBJ2-4	TGTGCCAGCCAGAGGGGGGAGGTCAAAAACATTCAGTACTTC	CASQRGEVKNIQYF
-	TRBV9	-	TRBJ2-3	TGTGCCAGCAGCCCAAACTCCAGGACAGATACGCAGTATTTT	CASSPNSRTDTQYF
TRBD1	TRBV5-6	-	TRBJ1-5	TGTGCCAGCAGCTTGAGGACAGGGCAACCTCAGCCCCAGCATTTT	CASSLRTGQPQPQHF
TRBD2	TRBV6-6	-	TRBJ2-2	TGTGCCAGCAGTCGGGACTACCTCGGGGTAAACGTTAACGCCGGGGAGCTGTTTTTT	CASSRDYLGVNVNAGELFF